The text below deals with one T cell receptor (beta chain). Sequenced by immunoSEQ multiplex PCR; TCRdb stores in-frame clones only, minus some. Of some 40,000 clones detected, around nine tenths appear once; the ten largest clones hold roughly 0.38%. CDR3 size: 16 residues. Germline V gene lookup returns CDR1 SGHRS and CDR2 YFSETQ. V trimming: 0 bases; J trimming: 5 bases; junction bases outside the gene matches: 6. The sample originates from a study of T cell changes during pregnancy in multiple sclerosis. The input for sequencing was CD4+ T cells from peripheral blood mononuclear cells, taken in the third trimester of pregnancy. The gene calls are TRBV5-1 and TRBJ2-2; the match to TRBD1 covers 8 bases. The sequence was collected from a female donor in good health, enrolled as a control in a pregnancy study. This CDR3 reads CASSLGSGGATGELFF. In DNA form, the CDR3 reads TGCGCCAGCAGCTTGGGTTCAGGGGGCGCAACCGGGGAGCTGTTTTTT.